Below, 18 T cell receptor beta chains from the same sample are listed, as sequenced in a study of T cell changes during pregnancy in multiple sclerosis. Measured with immunoSEQ multiplex PCR; TCRdb has only the in-frame clones, and not every one. The data contain more than 90,000 clones, 80% to 95% of them seen just once; the ten biggest clones take up about 2%. The material was peripheral blood, obtained after pregnancy. These receptors all come from a female donor with multiple sclerosis, enrolled in a pregnancy study.

This chain joins TRBV4-1 and TRBJ2-5, with TRBD2 identical over 9 bases. The V gene end was trimmed by 4 bases and the J gene end by 5 bases; junction bases not matched to a gene: 11. CDR3 length equals 16 residues. In germline, CDR1 is MGHRA, CDR2 YSYEKL. The chain's CDR3 is CASSPTGTSLLETQYF. The CDR3 DNA reads TGCGCCAGCAGCCCCACCGGGACTAGCCTCCTGGAGACCCAGTACTTC.

V is TRBV14 and J is TRBJ2-7; maybe TRBD2 (6 bases). The V end was cut by 4 bases, the J end by 7 bases, with 14 bases between. Germline assignment: CDR1 SGHDN and CDR2 FVKESK. The CDR3 has 13 amino acids. The chain's CDR3 is CASSPRTAGEQYF. The CDR3 DNA is TGTGCCAGCAGCCCACGTACCGCGGGGGAGCAGTACTTC. The full variable domain, rest sourced from reference TRBV14 and TRBJ2-7, is EAGVTQFPSHSVIEKGQTVTLRCDPISGHDNLYWYRRVMGKEIKFLLHFVKESKQDESGMPNNRFLAERTGGTYSTLKVQPAELEDSGVYFCASSPRTAGEQYFGPGTRLTVT.

This clone has only one observation. The chain uses TRBV6-5 and TRBJ2-7; D might be TRBD1 (7 bases). CDR1 and CDR2 (germline): MNHEY, SVGAGI. The CDR3 covers 15 residues. Trimming pared 8 bases from V and 3 bases from J, leaving 20 bases between. Written as DNA, the CDR3 is TGTGCCAGCTCGGTAGGGACAGCGGGTTTCTACGAGCAGTACTTC. It is translated as CASSVGTAGFYEQYF.

The chain joins TRBV19 to TRBJ2-7; 9 nucleotides align to TRBD2. Germline CDR1 reads LNHDA; CDR2 reads SQIVND (reference sequence). V gave up 3 bases and J gave up 3 bases; unmatched junction bases: 6. CDR3 length equals 15 residues. The CDR3: CASSISSGAIYEQYF. CDR3 in DNA: TGTGCCAGTAGTATTTCTAGCGGGGCCATCTACGAGCAGTACTTC.

This clone was seen just once. The chain recombines TRBV11-2 with TRBJ1-1; TRBD1 might be the D (6 bases). CDR1 and CDR2 from the germline V gene are SGHAT and FQNNGV. CDR3 size: 13 residues. V dropped 5 bases and J dropped 7 bases, with 14 bases sitting between them. This CDR3 is CASSTGTYGEAFF. CDR3 in DNA: TGTGCCAGCAGCACCGGGACATATGGTGAAGCTTTCTTT. Combining the CDR3 with reference TRBV11-2 and TRBJ1-1 gives the whole variable domain EAGVAQSPRYKIIEKRQSVAFWCNPISGHATLYWYQQILGQGPKLLIQFQNNGVVDDSQLPKDRFSAERLKGVDSTLKIQPAKLEDSAVYLCASSTGTYGEAFFGQGTRLTVV.

The rearrangement links TRBV10-1 to TRBJ1-2, with 7 bases identical to TRBD1. Germline-derived CDR1 and CDR2 are WNHNN and SYGVQD (reference sequence). J gave up 2 bases and V 3 bases, and 3 bases lay outside the gene matches. The CDR3 runs to 14 residues. The CDR3 sequence: CASSETGVNYGYTF. CDR3 nucleotide sequence: TGCGCCAGCAGTGAAACAGGGGTAAACTATGGCTACACCTTC.

V is TRBV6-5 and J is TRBJ2-7; tentatively, D is TRBD2 (5 bases). V lost 5 bases and J lost 4, with 15 bases in between. The CDR3 consists of 14 residues. In germline, CDR1 is MNHEY, CDR2 SVGAGI. CDR3 sequence: CASSKRIAEYEQYF. The CDR3 nucleotides read TGTGCCAGCAGTAAGCGGATAGCAGAGTACGAGCAGTACTTC.

The chain has TRBV30 and TRBJ1-6; D remains ambiguous. CDR1 is GTSNPN and CDR2 is SVGIG in the germline V gene (reference sequence). The V end lost 5 bases, the J end lost 6 bases, and 14 bases lay between the germline ends. This CDR3 has 14 residues. The CDR3 loop is CAWSLLQINSPLHF. The CDR3 region has the DNA TGTGCCTGGTCCCTCCTACAGATTAATTCACCCCTCCACTTT. Complete variable domain (other parts from reference TRBV30 and TRBJ1-6): SQTIHQWPATLVQPVGSPLSLECTVEGTSNPNLYWYRQAAGRGLQLLFYSVGIGQISSEVPQNLSASRPQDRQFILSSKKLLLSDSGFYLCAWSLLQINSPLHFGNGTRLTVT.

The chain links TRBV30 to TRBJ2-3; D is ambiguous. CDR3 length equals 13 residues. V lost 1 base to trimming and J lost 0 bases, with 5 bases between them. Germline assignment: CDR1 GTSNPN and CDR2 SVGIG (reference sequence). The CDR3 DNA sequence: TGTGCCTGGAGTGGAACTAGCACAGATACGCAGTATTTT. Protein product: CAWSGTSTDTQYF.

The sample holds one count of this clone. The V call is TRBV6-6, the J call TRBJ1-1; weak D call: TRBD1 (6 bases). V was pared by 10 bases and J by 0 bases, with 12 bases between. The CDR3 loop spans 13 amino acids. Germline CDR1 reads MNHNY; CDR2 reads SVGAGI (reference sequence). CDR3 sequence: CATRTDMNTEAFF. CDR3 bases: TGTGCCACCAGGACAGACATGAACACTGAAGCTTTCTTT.

The J gene is TRBJ1-1, the V gene TRBV5-6, with 7 bases aligning to TRBD1. The V and J ends lost 2 bases and 1 base, in that order; junction bases with no gene match: 5. CDR1 SGHDT and CDR2 YYEEEE come from the germline V gene. This CDR3 has 15 amino acids. Here the CDR3 DNA reads TGTGCCAGCAGCTTCCGGGACAGACAGAACACTGAAGCTTTCTTT. Translation: CASSFRDRQNTEAFF.

The CDR3 here is CASRVASGLDTQYF. In DNA form, the CDR3 reads TGTGCCAGCAGGGTGGCTAGCGGTTTAGATACGCAGTATTTT. The chain combines TRBV2 with TRBJ2-3; TRBD2 matches 7 bases. V trimming: 6 bases; J trimming: 5 bases; junction bases outside the gene matches: 8. Germline CDR1 SNHLY, CDR2 FYNNEI. The CDR3 runs to 14 residues. Drawing the rest from reference TRBV2 and TRBJ2-3, the complete variable domain is EPEVTQTPSHQVTQMGQEVILRCVPISNHLYFYWYRQILGQKVEFLVSFYNNEISEKSEIFDDQFSVERPDGSNFTLKIRSTKLEDSAMYFCASRVASGLDTQYFGPGTRLTVL.

This chain connects TRBV11-3 to TRBJ2-6, with a possible D match to TRBD1 (5 bases). V lost 4 bases and J 0 bases, leaving 7 bases between the germline ends. Germline-derived CDR1 and CDR2 are SGHNT and YENEEA. CDR3 length equals 15 residues. This CDR3 is CASSSQGSGANVLTF. For the CDR3, the DNA is TGTGCCAGCAGCTCCCAGGGCTCTGGGGCCAACGTCCTGACTTTC.

In its sample, this clone was seen once. The chain couples TRBV5-1 to TRBJ2-3, with D maybe TRBD1 (5 bases). This CDR3 is 14 amino acids long. The V end was cut by 5 bases, the J end by 2 bases, with 12 bases between. Germline V gene data show CDR1 as SGHRS and CDR2 as YFSETQ. The CDR3 DNA is TGCGCCAGCAGGGTACAGGAATACACAGATACGCAGTATTTT. This translates into CASRVQEYTDTQYF.

V usage is TRBV6-8 and J usage is TRBJ1-5; 9 bases are shared with TRBD1. The V gene's germline CDR1 is MNHGY and CDR2 SAAAGT. CDR3 size: 14 residues. V lost 6 bases, J lost 6 bases, and 6 bases stayed unmatched. CDR3 protein: CASRVGTGSQPQHF. In DNA, the CDR3 is TGTGCCAGCAGAGTTGGGACAGGGAGTCAGCCCCAGCATTTT.

J is TRBJ2-7 and V is TRBV18; 7 positions match TRBD1. The germline V gene encodes CDR1 KGHSH and CDR2 LQKENI. J gave up 4 bases and V 3 bases, and 6 bases lay outside the gene matches. The CDR3 is made up of 14 amino acids. CDR3 amino acids: CASSPGTASYEQYF. Written as DNA, the CDR3 is TGTGCCAGCTCACCCGGGACAGCGTCGTACGAGCAGTACTTC.

The chain joins TRBV5-1 to TRBJ2-7; 9 nucleotides line up with TRBD2. The CDR3 length is 14 residues. Germline-derived CDR1 and CDR2 are SGHRS and YFSETQ. The ends lost 9 bases at V and 4 bases at J; junction bases unmatched: 11. The CDR3 loop is CATQRVSGSYEQYF. DNA for the CDR3: TGCGCCACCCAGCGGGTTAGCGGGAGTTACGAGCAGTACTTC.

The genes are TRBV5-4 and TRBJ2-7; TRBD2 aligns across 7 bases. Trimming at V came to 4 bases and at J to 7 bases, leaving 11 bases not matched to a gene. The CDR3 length is 14 residues. Germline assignment: CDR1 SGHNT and CDR2 YYREEE (reference sequence). The CDR3 bases are TGTGCCAGCAGCCTAGAGGGAGGGCCCCTGGAGCAGTACTTC. Protein: CASSLEGGPLEQYF.